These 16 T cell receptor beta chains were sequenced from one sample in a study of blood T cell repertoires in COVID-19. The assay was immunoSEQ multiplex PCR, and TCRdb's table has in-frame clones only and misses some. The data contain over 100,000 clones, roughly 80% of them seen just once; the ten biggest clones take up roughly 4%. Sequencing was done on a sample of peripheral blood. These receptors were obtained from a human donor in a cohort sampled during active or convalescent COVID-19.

The CDR3 spells CASSIEFLGDTLNYEQYF. CDR3 nucleotide sequence: TGTGCCAGTAGTATAGAATTTTTAGGGGACACGCTAAACTACGAGCAGTACTTC. The V call is TRBV19, the J call TRBJ2-7; tentatively, D is TRBD1 (6 bases). Trimming shortened V by 0 bases and J by 3 bases, and 21 bases separated the two germline ends. CDR3 length equals 18 residues. Germline assignment: CDR1 LNHDA and CDR2 SQIVND (reference sequence).

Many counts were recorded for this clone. CDR3 DNA sequence: TGTGCCAGCAGCTTAACGGGAGGGCCGGTTGAGCAGTACTTC. Translation: CASSLTGGPVEQYF. The rearrangement links TRBV7-6 to TRBJ2-7; the match to TRBD2 covers 8 bases. The CDR3 has 14 residues. The germline V gene encodes CDR1 SGHVS and CDR2 FNYEAQ. J was trimmed by 7 bases and V by 2 bases; bases with no gene match: 7. The complete variable domain, with remaining parts taken from reference TRBV7-6 and TRBJ2-7, reads GAGVSQSPRYKVTKRGQDVALRCDPISGHVSLYWYRQALGQGPEFLTYFNYEAQQDKSGLPNDRFSAERPEGSISTLTIQRTEQRDSAMYRCASSLTGGPVEQYFGPGTRLTVT.

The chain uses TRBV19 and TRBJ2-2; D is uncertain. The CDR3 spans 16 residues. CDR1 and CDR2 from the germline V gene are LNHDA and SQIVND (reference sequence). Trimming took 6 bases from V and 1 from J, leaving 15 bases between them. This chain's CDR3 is CASRPNLLMNTGELFF. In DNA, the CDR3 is TGTGCCAGTAGGCCCAATTTGCTAATGAACACCGGGGAGCTGTTTTTT.

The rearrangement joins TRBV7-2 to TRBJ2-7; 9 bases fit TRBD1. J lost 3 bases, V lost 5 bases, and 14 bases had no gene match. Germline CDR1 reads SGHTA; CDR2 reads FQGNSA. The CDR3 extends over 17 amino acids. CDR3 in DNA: TGTGCCAGCAGCCCGCCGGGACAGGGCAACGGCGGCTACGAGCAGTACTTC. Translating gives CASSPPGQGNGGYEQYF.

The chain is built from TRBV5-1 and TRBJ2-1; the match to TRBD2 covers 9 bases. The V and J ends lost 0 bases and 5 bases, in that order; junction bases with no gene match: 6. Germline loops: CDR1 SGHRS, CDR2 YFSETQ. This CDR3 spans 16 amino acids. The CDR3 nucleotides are TGCGCCAGCAGCTTGGATGCGGGGGGGCCGAACAATGAGCAGTTCTTC. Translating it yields CASSLDAGGPNNEQFF.

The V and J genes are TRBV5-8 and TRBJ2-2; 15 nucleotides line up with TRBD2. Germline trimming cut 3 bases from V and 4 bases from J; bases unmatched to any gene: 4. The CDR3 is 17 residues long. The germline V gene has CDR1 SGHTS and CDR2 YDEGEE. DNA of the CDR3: TGTGCCAGCAGCTGGGGACTAGCGGGAGGTATCACCGGGGAGCTGTTTTTT. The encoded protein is CASSWGLAGGITGELFF.

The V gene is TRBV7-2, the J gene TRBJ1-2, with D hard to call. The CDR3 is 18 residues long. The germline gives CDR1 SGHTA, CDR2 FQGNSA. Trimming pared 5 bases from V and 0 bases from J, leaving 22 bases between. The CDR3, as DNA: TGTGCCAGCAGCCGTGCTTCAACAGCTCCTACATCTAACTATGGCTACACCTTC. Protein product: CASSRASTAPTSNYGYTF.

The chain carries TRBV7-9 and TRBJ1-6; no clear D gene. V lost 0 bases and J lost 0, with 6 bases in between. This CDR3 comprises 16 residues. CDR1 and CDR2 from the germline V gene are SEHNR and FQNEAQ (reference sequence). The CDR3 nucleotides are TGTGCCAGCAGCTTAGCTAGACACTCCTATAATTCACCCCTCCACTTT. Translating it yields CASSLARHSYNSPLHF.

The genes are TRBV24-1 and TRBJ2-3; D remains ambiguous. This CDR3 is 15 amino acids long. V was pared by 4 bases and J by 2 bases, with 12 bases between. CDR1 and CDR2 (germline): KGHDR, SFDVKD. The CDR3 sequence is CATSEPGWNTDTQYF. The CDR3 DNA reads TGTGCCACCAGTGAACCAGGATGGAACACAGATACGCAGTATTTT.

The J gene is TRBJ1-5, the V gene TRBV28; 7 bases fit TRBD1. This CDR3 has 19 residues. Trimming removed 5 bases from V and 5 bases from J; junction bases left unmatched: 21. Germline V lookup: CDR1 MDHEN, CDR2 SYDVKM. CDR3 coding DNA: TGTGCCAGCAGTCAGTATTTTAAAGGCAGGGGGGCGCGACATCAGCCCCAGCATTTT. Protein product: CASSQYFKGRGARHQPQHF.

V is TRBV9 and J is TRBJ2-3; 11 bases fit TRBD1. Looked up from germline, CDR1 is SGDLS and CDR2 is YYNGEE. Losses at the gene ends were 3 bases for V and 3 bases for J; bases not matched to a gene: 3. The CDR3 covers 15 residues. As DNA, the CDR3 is TGTGCCAGCAGCGGGGACAGGGGGAAAACAGATACGCAGTATTTT. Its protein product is CASSGDRGKTDTQYF.

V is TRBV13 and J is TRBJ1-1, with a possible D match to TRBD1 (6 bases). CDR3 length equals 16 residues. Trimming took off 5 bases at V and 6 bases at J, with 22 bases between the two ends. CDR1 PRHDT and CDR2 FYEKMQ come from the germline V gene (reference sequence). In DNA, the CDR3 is TGTGCCAGCAGCCCGCTCCAGGGGCGGGCCGGGGCTGAAGCTTTCTTT. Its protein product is CASSPLQGRAGAEAFF.

CDR3 in amino acids: CASGRGYGYTF. The CDR3, as DNA: TGTGCCAGCGGCAGGGGGTACGGCTACACCTTC. The rearrangement links TRBV28 to TRBJ1-2; TRBD1 aligns across 7 bases. The germline CDR1 and CDR2 sequences are MDHEN and SYDVKM. The CDR3 runs 11 residues. With V trimmed by 8 bases and J by 8 bases, 5 bases remained unmatched.

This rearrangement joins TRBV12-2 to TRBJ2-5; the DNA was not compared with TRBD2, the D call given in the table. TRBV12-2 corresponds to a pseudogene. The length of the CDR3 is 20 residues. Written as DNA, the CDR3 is TGTGCAAGTCGCTTAGCGCGCTTGCTAGCGGGAGGTGAGACCCAAGAGACCCAGTACTTC. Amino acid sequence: CASRLARLLAGGETQETQYF.

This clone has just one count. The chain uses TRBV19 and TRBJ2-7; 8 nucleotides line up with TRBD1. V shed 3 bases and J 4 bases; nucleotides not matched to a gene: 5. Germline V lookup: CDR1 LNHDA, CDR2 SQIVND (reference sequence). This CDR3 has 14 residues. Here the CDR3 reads CASSIRQGLYEQYF. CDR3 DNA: TGTGCCAGTAGTATCAGACAGGGGCTATACGAGCAGTACTTC.

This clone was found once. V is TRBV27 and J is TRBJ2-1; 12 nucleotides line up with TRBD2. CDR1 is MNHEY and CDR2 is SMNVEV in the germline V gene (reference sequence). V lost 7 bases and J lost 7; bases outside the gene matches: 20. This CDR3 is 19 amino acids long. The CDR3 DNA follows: TGTGCCAGCATTCAATTCGGGTCGAGGACTAGCGGGACTATGAATGAGCAGTTCTTC. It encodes CASIQFGSRTSGTMNEQFF.